The rows below give T cell receptor beta chains drawn from one sample of a study of blood T cell repertoires in COVID-19. Here immunoSEQ multiplex PCR was the method, and the copy in TCRdb shows in-frame clones only, minus some. The sample contains around 170,000 clones, about 86% of which appear only once. Sequenced sample: peripheral blood. These receptor sequences come from a man aged 45 to 65 with active or convalescent COVID-19. CDR3s include the opening cysteine and the closing phenylalanine or tryptophan. The D gene is left open where the match is weak. A row's size may be missing; if present it is once, few, many or a size class.

>TRBV7-8|TRBJ1-2|TRBD1|NA
TGTGCCAGCAGCCCGAGGGACAGCTCCTATGGCTACACCTTC
CASSPRDSSYGYTF
>TRBV11-2|TRBJ2-1|TRBD2|NA
TGTGCCAGCAGCTTAGGTGGACTAGCAAATGAGCAGTTCTTC
CASSLGGLANEQFF
>TRBV24-1|TRBJ2-6|NA|NA
TGTGCCACCAGTGACTCGCCGGTCGGGGCTGGGGCCAACGTCCTGACTTTC
CATSDSPVGAGANVLTF
>TRBV29-1|TRBJ2-2|TRBD1|NA
TGCAGCGTTCAAGGCGGGACAGGGGTGGCCGGGGAGCTGTTTTTT
CSVQGGTGVAGELFF
>TRBV19|TRBJ2-7|NA|few
TGTGCCAGTAGTATAGCAATTCGGCGGGTTGTCGAGCAGTACTTC
CASSIAIRRVVEQYF
>TRBV4-1|TRBJ2-7|TRBD2|NA
TGCGCCAGCAGCCAAGGCCGCGGGCTAGCGGGCTACGAGCAGTACTTC
CASSQGRGLAGYEQYF
>TRBV2|TRBJ2-5|NA|NA
TGTGCCAGCAGTGGACTGAACCAAGAGACCCAGTACTTC
CASSGLNQETQYF
>TRBV4-3|TRBJ2-5|NA|NA
TGCGCCAGCAGCCAAGAGGTGAGGGGCGGGACAGAGACCCAGTACTTC
CASSQEVRGGTETQYF
>TRBV7-6|TRBJ2-7|TRBD2|NA
TGTGCCAGCAGCTTAGGCAGCGGGGGGAACTACGAGCAGTACTTC
CASSLGSGGNYEQYF
>TRBV7-3|TRBJ2-1|TRBD2|NA
TGTGCCAGCAGCGTGGGACTAGCGGGAGCCAATGAGCAGTTCTTC
CASSVGLAGANEQFF
>TRBV6-4|TRBJ2-3|NA|NA
TGTGCCAGCAGTGACTTGGTTGGGAGCACGCAGTATTTT
CASSDLVGSTQYF
>TRBV28|TRBJ1-5|TRBD1|NA
TGTGCCAGCACAAACCGGGACAGGCGGTTAAGTAATCAGCCCCAGCATTTT
CASTNRDRRLSNQPQHF
>TRBV19|TRBJ1-6|TRBD1|NA
TGTGCCAGTAGAGACTCCTCCATTGTGGGGACAGGTTGGAGGAGAACACCCCTCCACTTT
CASRDSSIVGTGWRRTPLHF
>TRBV11-1|TRBJ2-3|NA|NA
TGTGCCAGCAGTCCAAAGGAGGGGAACACAGATACGCAGTATTTT
CASSPKEGNTDTQYF
>TRBV4-3|TRBJ1-4|TRBD1|NA
TGCGCCAGCAGCCAAGATCGGGGACAGGGGCCACCTAATGAAAAACTGTTTTTT
CASSQDRGQGPPNEKLFF
>TRBV2|TRBJ2-7|TRBD2|NA
TGTGCCAGCAGTGAAGCCCTACTGTGGGGGAGGGACTACTACGAGCAGTACTTC
CASSEALLWGRDYYEQYF
>TRBV10-3|TRBJ2-3|TRBD2|NA
TGTGCCATCAGTGTCGCTAGCGGGGGGGCATCAGATACGCAGTATTTT
CAISVASGGASDTQYF
>TRBV19|TRBJ1-5|TRBD1|NA
TGTGCCAGTAGTGAGGACAGGGTAGGATATGGCAATCAGCCCCAGCATTTT
CASSEDRVGYGNQPQHF
>TRBV5-3|TRBJ1-3|NA|NA
TGTGCCAGAAACGTTCTTCGGGGGAAACCCCCTGGAAACACCATATATTTT
CARNVLRGKPPGNTIYF
>TRBV7-2|TRBJ2-3|TRBD2|NA
TGTGCCAGCAGCTCCCCTCGGCTAGCGGCAGATACGCAGTATTTT
CASSSPRLAADTQYF
>TRBV5-6|TRBJ1-5|TRBD1|NA
TGTGCCAGCAGCATGGACAGGGGGCCTATTAATCAGCCCCAGCATTTT
CASSMDRGPINQPQHF
>TRBV4-3|TRBJ2-7|TRBD1|once
TGCGCCAGCAGCCAGGAAAGGACAGGGGACGAGCAGTACTTC
CASSQERTGDEQYF
>TRBV7-2|TRBJ2-7|NA|NA
TGTGCCAGCAGCTTAGAGTGGCGGGACTCCTACGAGCAGTACTTC
CASSLEWRDSYEQYF
>TRBV19|TRBJ2-7|TRBD2|NA
TGTGCCAGTCCGATTCCGGGACTAGCAGTCTTCGAGCAGTACTTC
CASPIPGLAVFEQYF
>TRBV6-6|TRBJ2-1|TRBD2|NA
TGTGCCAGCAGTCGGGAGGGGGGGTCCTACAATGAGCAGTTCTTC
CASSREGGSYNEQFF
>TRBV6-2/TRBV6-3|TRBJ1-1|TRBD1|NA
TGTGCCAGCAGTCCAGGGGGGCACGGCACTGAAGCTTTCTTT
CASSPGGHGTEAFF
>TRBV3-1/TRBV3-2|TRBJ2-1|NA|NA
TGTGCCAGCAGCCAAGATCGCCTCCTATACAATGAGCAGTTCTTC
CASSQDRLLYNEQFF
>TRBV5-1|TRBJ2-1|NA|few
TGCGCCAGCAGCTTGAGTGCGGGGAATGAGCAGTTCTTC
CASSLSAGNEQFF
>TRBV2|TRBJ1-5|TRBD1|NA
TGTGCCAGCAAGGAACAGGGGGTGCCTCAGCCCCAGCATTTT
CASKEQGVPQPQHF
>TRBV9|TRBJ2-2|NA|NA
TGTGCCAGCAGCGTAGGCGGGGACCACACCGGGGAGCTGTTTTTT
CASSVGGDHTGELFF
>TRBV7-8|TRBJ1-1|TRBD1|NA
TGTGCCAGCAGCCCTGGACAGGGTAGGGGGAACACTGAAGCTTTCTTT
CASSPGQGRGNTEAFF
>TRBV5-3|TRBJ1-1|NA|NA
TGTGCCTTACCGGTAGGGGCCACTGAAGCTTTCTTT
CALPVGATEAFF
>TRBV25-1|TRBJ2-7|TRBD2|NA
TGTGCCAGCAGCGGACTAGCGGGGGGCCTATCTGTCTACGAGCAGTACTTC
CASSGLAGGLSVYEQYF
>TRBV19|TRBJ2-7|TRBD2|NA
TGTGCCAGTAGTCCAGGGGGGCTAGCGGGAGTTCTGTGGGAGCAGTACTTC
CASSPGGLAGVLWEQYF
>TRBV9|TRBJ2-5|TRBD2|NA
TGTGCCAGCAGCGACGGTAGCGGGATAGTGGAGACCCAGTACTTC
CASSDGSGIVETQYF
>TRBV7-6|TRBJ1-3|TRBD1|NA
TGTGCCAGCAGCGCGCAAATACAGGGGGCTGGAAACACCATATATTTT
CASSAQIQGAGNTIYF
>TRBV2|TRBJ2-5|TRBD2|NA
TGTGCCAGCGGGACTAGCGGGAGTGAGTGGAAGGAGACCCAGTACTTC
CASGTSGSEWKETQYF
>TRBV11-2|TRBJ2-7|TRBD2|NA
TGTGCCAGCAGCTTAGTAGGGCTAGCGGGAGTATTCTACGAGCAGTACTTC
CASSLVGLAGVFYEQYF
>TRBV15|TRBJ2-5|TRBD2|NA
TGTGCCACCAGCAGAGCTAGCGGGGGGGCCGACAGAGAGACCCAGTACTTC
CATSRASGGADRETQYF
>TRBV5-1|TRBJ2-2|NA|few
TGCGCCAGCAGCTCAGAAGCGAACACCGGGGAGCTGTTTTTT
CASSSEANTGELFF
>TRBV28|TRBJ1-2|TRBD1|NA
TGTGCCAGCAGGGACCCGGGACAGCTTTTTGACTACACCTTC
CASRDPGQLFDYTF
>TRBV29-1|TRBJ2-5|TRBD2|once
TGCAGCGTTGAGTTTGGGCGGGGGGCTGTTGAGACCCAGTACTTC
CSVEFGRGAVETQYF
>TRBV5-4|TRBJ2-5|NA|few
TGTGCCAGCAGCTTCGACAGGAGACAAGAGACCCAGTACTTC
CASSFDRRQETQYF
>TRBV29-1|TRBJ2-7|NA|NA
TGCAGCGCAACAGAAATCGCAGGCGAGCAGTACTTC
CSATEIAGEQYF
>TRBV6-5|TRBJ2-3|TRBD1|once
TGTGCCAGCAGGGGGGCGACAGGGACAGATACGCAGTATTTT
CASRGATGTDTQYF
>TRBV4-2|TRBJ2-1|TRBD1|NA
TGTGCCAGCAGCCAAGAGGGAAGGGGGCCTTACAATGAGCAGTTCTTC
CASSQEGRGPYNEQFF
>TRBV6-2/TRBV6-3|TRBJ1-4|TRBD1|NA
TGTGCCAGCAGTACCCAACAACAGGGGGGATCGACTAATGAAAAACTGTTTTTT
CASSTQQQGGSTNEKLFF
>TRBV7-2|TRBJ2-3|TRBD2|NA
TGTGCCAGCAGCTCCCCTAGCGGGGTAGATACGCAGTATTTT
CASSSPSGVDTQYF
>TRBV13|TRBJ2-7|TRBD2|NA
TGTGCCAGCAGCTTAAAAAGGGGAGGGAGGGAGCAGTACTTC
CASSLKRGGREQYF
>TRBV6-5|TRBJ2-5|TRBD2|NA
TGTGCCAGCAGTTCCAGGACTAGCGGGATCCAAGAGACCCAGTACTTC
CASSSRTSGIQETQYF
>TRBV28|TRBJ2-7|NA|NA
TGTGCCAGCAGTTTAATAGGTTGGCAGGGGAGCTCCTACGAGCAGTACTTC
CASSLIGWQGSSYEQYF
>TRBV19|TRBJ1-5|TRBD1|NA
TGTGCCAGTAGCACACGGGACAGGGGGCACAATCAGCCCCAGCATTTT
CASSTRDRGHNQPQHF
>TRBV19|TRBJ1-5|NA|NA
TGTGCCAGTAGTATTGGGGGGGTCAATCAGCCCCAGCATTTT
CASSIGGVNQPQHF
>TRBV15|TRBJ2-5|NA|NA
TGTGCCACCTCCACTTCGCCTACAGAGACCCAGTACTTC
CATSTSPTETQYF
>TRBV24-1|TRBJ2-3|NA|NA
TGTGCCACCAGTGACCCCCCCACCGGGACAAAAGTTGGAGATACGCAGTATTTT
CATSDPPTGTKVGDTQYF